Listed below are T cell receptor beta chains from one sample, sequenced in a study of blood T cell repertoires in COVID-19. Method: immunoSEQ multiplex PCR; TCRdb's copy keeps in-frame clones and lacks some. The table shows approximately 340,000 clones, with about 83% occurring only once. Sequencing was done on a sample of peripheral blood. These receptors were obtained from a man under 40 with active or convalescent COVID-19. CDR3s include the opening cysteine and the closing phenylalanine or tryptophan. D genes are given only for firm matches. Rows may omit the clone size; those that give it use once, few, many or a size class.

TRBJ1-2 NA NA TRBV30 CAWSVGRVRSGYTF TGTGCCTGGAGTGTAGGCAGGGTGAGGTCTGGCTACACCTTC
TRBJ1-2 TRBD1 NA TRBV6-4 CASSDPQRSAGGSGYTF TGTGCCAGCAGTGACCCCCAAAGGTCGGCAGGGGGCAGTGGCTACACCTTC
TRBJ1-1 TRBD1 NA TRBV7-6 CASSQTGGTEAFF TGTGCCAGCAGCCAGACAGGGGGCACTGAAGCTTTCTTT
TRBJ1-3 NA NA TRBV6-6 CASSYSSARARNTIYF TGTGCCAGCAGTTACTCCTCTGCCAGGGCAAGGAACACCATATATTTT
TRBJ2-1 NA NA TRBV6-2/TRBV6-3 CASSTLDPNEQFF TGTGCCAGCAGCACACTAGATCCGAATGAGCAGTTCTTC
TRBJ2-3 TRBD2 NA TRBV29-1 CSQSPGLAGGGTDTQYF TGCAGCCAATCACCGGGACTAGCGGGAGGGGGAACGGATACGCAGTATTTT
TRBJ1-2 NA NA TRBV19 CASSILRGGRYGYTF TGTGCCAGTAGTATTCTAAGGGGTGGACGGTATGGCTACACCTTC
TRBJ2-7 NA many TRBV30 CAWTESSYEQYF TGTGCCTGGACGGAGAGCTCCTACGAGCAGTACTTC
TRBJ2-7 TRBD1 few TRBV27 CASSQGQGFLF TGTGCCAGCAGCCAGGGACAGGGCTTCCTTTTC
TRBJ1-2 NA NA TRBV5-6 CASSLGQNGYTF TGTGCCAGCAGCTTGGGGCAGAACGGCTACACCTTC
TRBJ2-5 TRBD2 NA TRBV5-1 CASSLGTSGRPDQETQYF TGCGCCAGCAGCTTGGGGACTAGCGGGAGGCCGGATCAAGAGACCCAGTACTTC
TRBJ2-7 TRBD1 NA TRBV18 CASTGQGKHEQYF TGTGCCAGCACGGGACAGGGGAAACACGAGCAGTACTTC
TRBJ2-7 NA NA TRBV29-1 CSVVTARSYEQYF TGCAGCGTTGTTACAGCCCGCTCCTACGAGCAGTACTTC